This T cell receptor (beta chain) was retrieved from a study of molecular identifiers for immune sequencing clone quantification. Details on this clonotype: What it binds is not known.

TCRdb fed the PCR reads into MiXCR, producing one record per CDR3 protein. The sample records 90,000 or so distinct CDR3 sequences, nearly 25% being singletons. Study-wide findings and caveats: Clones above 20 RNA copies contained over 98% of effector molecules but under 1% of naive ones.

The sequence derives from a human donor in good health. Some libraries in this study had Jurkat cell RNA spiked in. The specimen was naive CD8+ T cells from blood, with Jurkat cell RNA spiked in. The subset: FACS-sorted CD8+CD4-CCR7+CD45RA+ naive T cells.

CDR3 DNA: TGCAGTGCTAACCAGGCCGGGACAGGGGGCTTGGGCACCGGGGAGCTGTTTTTT. Translating it yields CSANQAGTGGLGTGELFF. The chain couples TRBV20-1 to TRBJ2-2; 12 positions agree with TRBD1. Germline V lookup: CDR1 DFQATT, CDR2 SNEGSKA (reference sequence). The V and J ends lost 4 bases and 4 bases, in that order; junction bases with no gene match: 13. This CDR3 is built from 18 residues.